This is a list of T cell receptor beta chains from one sample in a study of molecular identifiers for immune sequencing clone quantification. TCRdb processed the PCR reads anew with MiXCR; each CDR3 protein has one entry. Counted here are some 590,000 distinct CDR3 sequences, about 25% occurring once; the ten biggest clones make up about 0.84%. Input material: naive CD8+ T cells from blood, with Jurkat cell RNA spiked in. The source is a human donor in good health. Some libraries in this study had Jurkat cell RNA spiked in. CDR3s include the opening cysteine and the closing phenylalanine or tryptophan. Each record gives: V gene, CDR3 protein.

v_call: TRBV24-1
cdr3_aa: CATSDSGTGNTIYF

v_call: TRBV4-1
cdr3_aa: CANSQVLQSNSPLHF

v_call: TRBV4-3
cdr3_aa: CASSQVRLNTEAFF

v_call: TRBV28
cdr3_aa: CASSLFPRVSGYEQYF

v_call: TRBV6-5
cdr3_aa: CASSQSGRCTDTQYF

v_call: TRBV20-1
cdr3_aa: CSARVPDRKSTEAFF

v_call: TRBV27
cdr3_aa: CASSLQTPLPLDTQYF

v_call: TRBV27
cdr3_aa: CASSFLEIKALSF

v_call: TRBV4-3
cdr3_aa: CASSQGTSRGYEQYF

v_call: TRBV5-1
cdr3_aa: CASSLETSSYNEQFF

v_call: TRBV28
cdr3_aa: CASSFRGGLLSNQPQHF

v_call: TRBV12-2
cdr3_aa: CASRLVPGLVPQLGMADKQYF

v_call: TRBV4-3
cdr3_aa: CASSPYRTASQPQHF

v_call: TRBV7-9
cdr3_aa: CASSLAQRVEAFF

v_call: TRBV13
cdr3_aa: CASGQGTSYEQYF

v_call: TRBV10-3
cdr3_aa: CAITQDKGQGDPEAFF

v_call: TRBV28
cdr3_aa: CASSSYRGWNTGELFF

v_call: TRBV6-1
cdr3_aa: CASSVAGNYEQYF

v_call: TRBV3-1
cdr3_aa: CASSLDRDPNEKLFF

v_call: TRBV28
cdr3_aa: CASSLEPGTGAPYEQYF